These T cell receptor beta chains were read from a single sample in a study of blood T cell repertoires in COVID-19. TCRdb keeps only in-frame clones here, not all; method: immunoSEQ multiplex PCR. The data hold hundreds of thousands of clones, with 80% to 85% observed a single time. Input material: peripheral blood. The receptor source for this set is a man in his forties with acute or convalescent COVID-19. Each CDR3 is given with its conserved first and last residue.

V gene: TRBV7-6; J gene: TRBJ1-6; CDR3 protein: CASSQGTGMGSPLHF
V gene: TRBV12-3/TRBV12-4; J gene: TRBJ1-1; CDR3 protein: CASRNRDTEAFF
V gene: TRBV15; J gene: TRBJ1-2; CDR3 protein: CATSREQGRGYTF
V gene: TRBV2; J gene: TRBJ2-5; CDR3 protein: CASSDGSAQETQYF
V gene: TRBV5-4; J gene: TRBJ2-7; CDR3 protein: CASSLGGVRKNEQYF
V gene: TRBV21-1; J gene: TRBJ2-3; CDR3 protein: CASSKGAGGTDTQYF
V gene: TRBV11-2; J gene: TRBJ2-7; CDR3 protein: CASSYSGNYEQYF
V gene: TRBV10-1; J gene: TRBJ1-3; CDR3 protein: CASSQGNSGNTIYF
V gene: TRBV7-9; J gene: TRBJ1-4; CDR3 protein: CASSQGQGREKLFF
V gene: TRBV3-1/TRBV3-2; J gene: TRBJ2-1; CDR3 protein: CASSLLAGVGDEQFF
V gene: TRBV19; J gene: TRBJ1-5; CDR3 protein: CASSPQGNSNQPQHF
V gene: TRBV7-8; J gene: TRBJ2-1; CDR3 protein: CASSLGQVDGEQFF
V gene: TRBV30; J gene: TRBJ2-1; CDR3 protein: CAWSVPGLMNEQFF
V gene: TRBV4-3; J gene: TRBJ1-2; CDR3 protein: CASSRGQGANYGYTF
V gene: TRBV7-3; J gene: TRBJ2-1; CDR3 protein: CASSSPTLNEQFF
V gene: TRBV4-1; J gene: TRBJ2-2; CDR3 protein: CASSQFGGSLGELFF
V gene: TRBV5-6; J gene: TRBJ1-2; CDR3 protein: CASSLAQYGYTF
V gene: TRBV7-6; J gene: TRBJ2-1; CDR3 protein: CASSLGRLDEQFF
V gene: TRBV7-8; J gene: TRBJ1-5; CDR3 protein: CASTSARSYQPQHF
V gene: TRBV5-1; J gene: TRBJ1-1; CDR3 protein: CASSPRTVNTEAFF
V gene: TRBV6-6; J gene: TRBJ2-2; CDR3 protein: CASSRPGLAGGPPGELFF
V gene: TRBV14; J gene: TRBJ2-1; CDR3 protein: CASSHLSRTPNNEQFF
V gene: TRBV20-1; J gene: TRBJ1-2; CDR3 protein: CSASRGRDYGYTF
V gene: TRBV24-1; J gene: TRBJ1-2; CDR3 protein: CATSDTRGLNYGYTF
V gene: TRBV15; J gene: TRBJ2-3; CDR3 protein: CATSTRAVGGDTQYF
V gene: TRBV15; J gene: TRBJ2-1; CDR3 protein: CATSSQAVNNEQFF
V gene: TRBV30; J gene: TRBJ1-2; CDR3 protein: CAWSPPTGLGGYTF
V gene: TRBV6-2/TRBV6-3; J gene: TRBJ2-2; CDR3 protein: CASSFGHRNTGELFF
V gene: TRBV6-5; J gene: TRBJ2-1; CDR3 protein: CASSQERLRNEQFF
V gene: TRBV27; J gene: TRBJ2-1; CDR3 protein: CASSLVAGGFGEQFF
V gene: TRBV5-4; J gene: TRBJ1-4; CDR3 protein: CASSPDSAATNEKLFF
V gene: TRBV3-1/TRBV3-2; J gene: TRBJ2-1; CDR3 protein: CASSQGEGEQFF
V gene: TRBV19; J gene: TRBJ2-5; CDR3 protein: CASSIGTEETQYF
V gene: TRBV15; J gene: TRBJ2-7; CDR3 protein: CATSRDPREGLYEQYF
V gene: TRBV5-6; J gene: TRBJ2-3; CDR3 protein: CASSLALQYPDTQYF
V gene: TRBV14; J gene: TRBJ2-3; CDR3 protein: CASSQLAERSTDTQYF
V gene: TRBV7-8; J gene: TRBJ2-7; CDR3 protein: CASSFETGSTYEQYF
V gene: TRBV27; J gene: TRBJ1-2; CDR3 protein: CASSFPTGSGYTF
V gene: TRBV6-1; J gene: TRBJ1-2; CDR3 protein: CASKEAGQGLGLNYGYTF
V gene: TRBV28; J gene: TRBJ1-6; CDR3 protein: CASRQGPNNSPLHF
V gene: TRBV7-2; J gene: TRBJ1-5; CDR3 protein: CASSLVGTGGTQPQHF
V gene: TRBV4-2; J gene: TRBJ2-5; CDR3 protein: CASSQGSLEETQYF
V gene: TRBV18; J gene: TRBJ1-4; CDR3 protein: CASSPGQGEVEKLFF